This record concerns one TCR beta chain sequence. Its target is not known. The source of the sample is a study of cytomegalovirus exposure and HLA in healthy donors. Study-level points and caveats: Reports indicate that TCR beta sequences accurately predicted the HLA-A and HLA-B alleles of most subjects. The study assumed roughly uniform donor sequencing depth for presence/absence analyses.

Use of 60 Vbeta and 13 Jbeta primers characterized the PCR. The data were produced by immunoSEQ multiplex PCR, yet TCRdb's version contains in-frame clones alone and is incomplete. The table for this sample gives 68,000 or so clones. The germline V gene has CDR1 KGHSH and CDR2 LQKENI. The J segment lost 7 bases and the V segment lost 3 bases, leaving 8 bases of the junction unmatched. The CDR3 spans 15 residues. V gene TRBV18 combines with J gene TRBJ2-7; the match to TRBD1 covers 11 bases. This clonotype originated in a female donor in good health and CMV-seropositive. The sequencing sample was made of PBMCs. CDR3 loop: CASSPGGTGGHEQYF. In DNA form, the CDR3 reads TGTGCCAGCTCACCGGGTGGGACAGGGGGTCATGAGCAGTACTTC.